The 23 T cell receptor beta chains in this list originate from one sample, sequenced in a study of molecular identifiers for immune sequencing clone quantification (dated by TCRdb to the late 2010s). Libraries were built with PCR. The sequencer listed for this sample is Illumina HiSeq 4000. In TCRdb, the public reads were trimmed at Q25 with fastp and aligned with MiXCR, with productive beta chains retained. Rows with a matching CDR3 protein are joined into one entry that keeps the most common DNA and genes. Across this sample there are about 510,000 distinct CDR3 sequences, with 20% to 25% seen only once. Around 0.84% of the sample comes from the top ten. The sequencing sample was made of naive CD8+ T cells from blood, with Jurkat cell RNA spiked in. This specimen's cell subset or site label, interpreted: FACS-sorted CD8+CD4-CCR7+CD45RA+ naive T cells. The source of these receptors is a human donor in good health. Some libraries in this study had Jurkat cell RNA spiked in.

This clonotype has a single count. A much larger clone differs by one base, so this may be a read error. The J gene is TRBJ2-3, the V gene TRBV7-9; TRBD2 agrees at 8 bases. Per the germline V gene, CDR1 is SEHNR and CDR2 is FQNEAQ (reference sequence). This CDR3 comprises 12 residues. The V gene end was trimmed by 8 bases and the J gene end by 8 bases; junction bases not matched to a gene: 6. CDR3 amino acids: CASVLAAGTQYF. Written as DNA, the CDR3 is TGTGCCAGCGTACTAGCGGCAGGTACGCAGTATTTT.

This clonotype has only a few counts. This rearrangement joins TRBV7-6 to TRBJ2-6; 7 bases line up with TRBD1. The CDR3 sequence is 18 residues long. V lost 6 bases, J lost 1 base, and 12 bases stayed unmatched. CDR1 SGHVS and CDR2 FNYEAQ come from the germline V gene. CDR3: CASRDFDREESGANVLTF. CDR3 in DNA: TGTGCCAGCAGAGACTTCGACAGGGAAGAGTCTGGGGCCAACGTCCTGACTTTC.

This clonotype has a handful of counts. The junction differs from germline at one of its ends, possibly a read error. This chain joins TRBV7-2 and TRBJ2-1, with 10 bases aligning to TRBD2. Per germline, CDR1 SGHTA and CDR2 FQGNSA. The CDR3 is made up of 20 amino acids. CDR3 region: CAGSLGRLAGEWLRNSEQFF. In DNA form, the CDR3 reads TGTGCCGGCAGCTTAGGTCGGCTAGCGGGAGAGTGGTTGAGGAATAGTGAGCAGTTCTTC.

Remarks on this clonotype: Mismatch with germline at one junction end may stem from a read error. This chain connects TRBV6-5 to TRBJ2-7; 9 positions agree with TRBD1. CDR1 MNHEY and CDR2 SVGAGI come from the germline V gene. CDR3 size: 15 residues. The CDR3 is CASSLLTGGSYERYF. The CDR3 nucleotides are TGTGCCAGCAGTCTACTGACAGGGGGATCGTACGAGCGGTACTTC.

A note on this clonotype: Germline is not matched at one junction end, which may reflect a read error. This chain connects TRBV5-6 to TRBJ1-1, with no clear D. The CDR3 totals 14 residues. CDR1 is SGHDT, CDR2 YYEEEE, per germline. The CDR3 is CANSLEALNTEAFF. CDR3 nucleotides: TGTGCCAACAGCTTGGAGGCCTTGAACACTGAAGCTTTCTTT. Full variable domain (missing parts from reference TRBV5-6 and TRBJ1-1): DAGVTQSPTHLIKTRGQQVTLRCSPKSGHDTVSWYQQALGQGPQFIFQYYEEEERQRGNFPDRFSGHQFPNYSSELNVNALLLGDSALYLCANSLEALNTEAFFGQGTRLTVV.

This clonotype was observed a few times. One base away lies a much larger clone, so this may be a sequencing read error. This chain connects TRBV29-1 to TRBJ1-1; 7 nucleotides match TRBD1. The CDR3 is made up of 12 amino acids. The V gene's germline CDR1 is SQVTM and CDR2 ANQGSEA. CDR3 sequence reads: CGVDGRGYEAFF. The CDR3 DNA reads TGCGGCGTTGACGGCAGGGGGTATGAAGCTTTCTTT.

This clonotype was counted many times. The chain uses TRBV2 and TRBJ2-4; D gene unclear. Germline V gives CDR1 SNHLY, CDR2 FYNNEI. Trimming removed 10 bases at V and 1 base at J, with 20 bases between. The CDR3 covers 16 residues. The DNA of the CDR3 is TGTGCCACCAATTGGACCCCCGGCGACGCCAAAAACATTCAGTACTTC. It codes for CATNWTPGDAKNIQYF.

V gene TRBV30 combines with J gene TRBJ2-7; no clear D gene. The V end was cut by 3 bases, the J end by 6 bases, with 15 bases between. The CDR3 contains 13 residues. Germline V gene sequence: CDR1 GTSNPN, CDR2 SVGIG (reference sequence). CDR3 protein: CAWRTTAPSEQYF. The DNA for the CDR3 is TGTGCCTGGAGGACAACCGCCCCCAGCGAGCAGTACTTC.

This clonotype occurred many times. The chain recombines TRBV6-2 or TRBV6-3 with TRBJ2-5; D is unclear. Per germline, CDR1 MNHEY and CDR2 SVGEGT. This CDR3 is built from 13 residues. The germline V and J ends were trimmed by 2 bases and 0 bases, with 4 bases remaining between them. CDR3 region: CASSYQYQETQYF. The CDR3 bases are TGTGCCAGCAGTTACCAGTACCAAGAGACCCAGTACTTC.

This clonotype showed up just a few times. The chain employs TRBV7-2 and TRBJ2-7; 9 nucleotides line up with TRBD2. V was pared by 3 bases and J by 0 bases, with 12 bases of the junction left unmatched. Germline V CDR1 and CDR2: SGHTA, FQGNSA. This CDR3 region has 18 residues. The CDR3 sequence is CASSFDHSGSFASYEQYF. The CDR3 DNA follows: TGTGCCAGCAGCTTCGACCATAGCGGGAGTTTTGCCTCCTACGAGCAGTACTTC.

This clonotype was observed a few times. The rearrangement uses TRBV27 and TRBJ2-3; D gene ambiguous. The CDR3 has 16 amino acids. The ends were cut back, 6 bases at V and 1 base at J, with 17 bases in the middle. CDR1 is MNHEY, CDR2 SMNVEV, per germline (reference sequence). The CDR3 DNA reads TGTGCCAGCAGCCCAACGTTGGTAACTGGCACAGATACGCAGTATTTT. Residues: CASSPTLVTGTDTQYF.

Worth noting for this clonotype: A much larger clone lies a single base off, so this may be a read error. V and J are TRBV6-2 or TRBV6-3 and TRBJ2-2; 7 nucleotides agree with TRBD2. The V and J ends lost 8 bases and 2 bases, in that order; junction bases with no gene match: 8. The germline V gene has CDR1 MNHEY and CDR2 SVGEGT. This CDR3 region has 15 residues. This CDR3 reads CASLGREINTGELFF. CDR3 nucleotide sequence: TGTGCCAGCCTGGGGCGGGAGATCAACACCGGGGAGCTGTTTTTT.

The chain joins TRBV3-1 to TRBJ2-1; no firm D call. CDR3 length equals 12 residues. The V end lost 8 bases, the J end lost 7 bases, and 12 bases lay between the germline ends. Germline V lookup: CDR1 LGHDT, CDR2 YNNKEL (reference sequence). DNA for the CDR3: TGTGCCAGCGCCCCTGCGTGGAATGAGCAGTTCTTC. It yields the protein CASAPAWNEQFF.

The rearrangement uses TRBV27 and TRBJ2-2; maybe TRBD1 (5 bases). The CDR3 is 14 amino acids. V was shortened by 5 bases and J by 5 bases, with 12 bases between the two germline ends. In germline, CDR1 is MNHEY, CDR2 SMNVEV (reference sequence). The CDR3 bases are TGTGCCAGCAGTGGCAGGGTCGGGACCGGGGAGCTGTTTTTT. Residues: CASSGRVGTGELFF.

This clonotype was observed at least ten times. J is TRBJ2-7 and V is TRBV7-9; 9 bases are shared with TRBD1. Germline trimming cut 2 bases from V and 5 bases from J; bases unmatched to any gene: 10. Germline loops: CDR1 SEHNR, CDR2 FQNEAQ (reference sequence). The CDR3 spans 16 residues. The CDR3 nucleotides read TGTGCCAGCAGCTTAAGCTGGGACAGGGACATCCACGAGCAGTACTTC. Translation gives CASSLSWDRDIHEQYF.

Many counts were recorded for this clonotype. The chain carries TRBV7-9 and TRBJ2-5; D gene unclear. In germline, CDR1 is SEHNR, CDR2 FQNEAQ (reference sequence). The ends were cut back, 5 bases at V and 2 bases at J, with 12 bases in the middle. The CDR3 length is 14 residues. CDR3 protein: CASSKVQVQETQYF. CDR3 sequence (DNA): TGTGCCAGCAGCAAAGTCCAGGTTCAAGAGACCCAGTACTTC.

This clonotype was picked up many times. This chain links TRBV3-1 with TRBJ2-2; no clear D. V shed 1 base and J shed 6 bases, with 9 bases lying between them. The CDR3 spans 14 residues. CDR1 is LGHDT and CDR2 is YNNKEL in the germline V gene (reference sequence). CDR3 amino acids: CASSQAWESGELFF. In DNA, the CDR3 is TGTGCCAGCAGCCAAGCGTGGGAATCCGGGGAGCTGTTTTTT.

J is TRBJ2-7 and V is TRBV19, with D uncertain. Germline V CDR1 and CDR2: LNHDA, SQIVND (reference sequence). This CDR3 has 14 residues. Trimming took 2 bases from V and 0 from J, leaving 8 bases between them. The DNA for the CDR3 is TGTGCCAGTAGTATAAGACACCCCTCCTACGAGCAGTACTTC. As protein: CASSIRHPSYEQYF.

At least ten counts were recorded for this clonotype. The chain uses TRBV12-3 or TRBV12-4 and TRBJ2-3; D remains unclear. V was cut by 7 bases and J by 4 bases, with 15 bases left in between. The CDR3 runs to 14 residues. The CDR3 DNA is TGTGCCAGCATTCATACTGATCTGCCAGATACGCAGTATTTT. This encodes CASIHTDLPDTQYF.

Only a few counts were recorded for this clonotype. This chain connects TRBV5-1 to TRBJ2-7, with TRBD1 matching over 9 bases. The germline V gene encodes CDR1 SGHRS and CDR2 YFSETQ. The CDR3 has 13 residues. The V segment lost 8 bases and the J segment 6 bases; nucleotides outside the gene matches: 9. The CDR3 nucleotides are TGCGCCAGTCCAGGACAGGGGTTCCGCGAGCAGTACTTC. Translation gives CASPGQGFREQYF.

The CDR3 loop is CASSQGEGDSYTDTQYF. CDR3 nucleotide sequence: TGCGCCAGCAGCCAAGGAGAGGGGGACAGCTACACAGATACGCAGTATTTT. This chain uses TRBV4-1 with TRBJ2-3, with 7 nucleotides matching TRBD1. CDR1 and CDR2 from the germline V gene are MGHRA and YSYEKL. The CDR3 is 17 residues long. After removal of 1 base from V and 2 bases from J, the junction contained 9 bases not matched to a gene.

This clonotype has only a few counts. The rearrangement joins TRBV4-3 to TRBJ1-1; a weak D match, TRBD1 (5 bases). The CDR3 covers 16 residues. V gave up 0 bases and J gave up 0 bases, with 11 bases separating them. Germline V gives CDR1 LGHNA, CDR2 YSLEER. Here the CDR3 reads CASSQEYPGMNTEAFF. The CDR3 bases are TGCGCCAGCAGCCAAGAATACCCAGGGATGAACACTGAAGCTTTCTTT.

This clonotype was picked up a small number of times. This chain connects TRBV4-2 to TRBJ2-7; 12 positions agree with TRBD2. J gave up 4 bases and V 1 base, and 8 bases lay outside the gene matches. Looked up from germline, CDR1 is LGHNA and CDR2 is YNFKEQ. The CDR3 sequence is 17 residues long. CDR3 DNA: TGTGCCAGCAGCCAAGCAGAGACCGGGACTAGCGGGTACGAGCAGTACTTC. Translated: CASSQAETGTSGYEQYF.